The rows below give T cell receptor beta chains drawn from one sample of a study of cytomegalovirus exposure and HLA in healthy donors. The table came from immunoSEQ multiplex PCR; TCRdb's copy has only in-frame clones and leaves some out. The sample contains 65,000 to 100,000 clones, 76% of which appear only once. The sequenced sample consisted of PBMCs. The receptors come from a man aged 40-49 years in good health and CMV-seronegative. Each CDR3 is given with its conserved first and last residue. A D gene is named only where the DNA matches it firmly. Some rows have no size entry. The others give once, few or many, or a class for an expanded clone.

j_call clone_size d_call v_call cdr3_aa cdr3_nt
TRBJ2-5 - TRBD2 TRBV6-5 CASSYGLAARGEQYF TGTGCCAGCAGTTACGGACTAGCGGCCAGGGGGGAGCAGTACTTC
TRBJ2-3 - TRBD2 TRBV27 CASTTTASGGATDTQYF TGTGCCAGCACCACCACCGCCAGCGGGGGGGCAACAGATACGCAGTATTTT
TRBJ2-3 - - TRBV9 CASSVAPGSTDTQYF TGTGCCAGCAGCGTAGCCCCTGGCAGCACAGATACGCAGTATTTT
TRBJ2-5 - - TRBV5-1 CASSLGGTRETQYF TGCGCCAGCAGCCTCGGGGGAACCCGGGAGACCCAGTACTTC
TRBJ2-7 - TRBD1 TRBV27 CASSLQTWDSSLREQYF TGTGCCAGCAGTTTACAAACCTGGGACAGTTCCTTACGGGAGCAGTACTTC
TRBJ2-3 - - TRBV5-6 CASSLYFTDTQYF TGTGCCAGCAGCTTGTACTTCACAGATACGCAGTATTTT
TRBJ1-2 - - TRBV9 CASSPGSYGYTF TGTGCCAGCAGTCCCGGGTCATATGGCTACACCTTC
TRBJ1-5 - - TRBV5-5 CASSLQISNQPQHF TGTGCCAGCAGCTTGCAGATTAGCAATCAGCCCCAGCATTTT
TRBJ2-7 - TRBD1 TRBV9 CASSVATGGAAEQYF TGTGCCAGCAGCGTAGCCACAGGGGGCGCGGCCGAGCAGTACTTC
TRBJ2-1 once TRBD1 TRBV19 CASSGIQGAHYNEQFF TGTGCCAGTAGTGGGATTCAGGGGGCGCATTACAATGAGCAGTTCTTC
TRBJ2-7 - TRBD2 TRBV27 CASRTGGSSYEQYF TGTGCCAGCAGAACGGGGGGTAGCTCCTACGAGCAGTACTTC
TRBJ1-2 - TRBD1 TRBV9 CASSVVDRGATFYGYTF TGTGCCAGCAGCGTAGTTGACAGGGGGGCCACCTTCTATGGCTACACCTTC
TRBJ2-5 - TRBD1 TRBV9 CASSPGQGQETQYF TGTGCCAGCAGCCCAGGACAGGGACAAGAGACCCAGTACTTC
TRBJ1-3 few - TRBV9 CASSVLTGPRVTIYF TGTGCCAGCAGCGTTCTAACCGGGCCCAGGGTCACCATATATTTT
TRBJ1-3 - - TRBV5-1 CASSLGQVSGNTIYF TGCGCCAGCAGCTTGGGACAAGTCTCTGGAAACACCATATATTTT
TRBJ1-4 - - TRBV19 CASSTGTPLEKLFF TGTGCCAGTAGTACCGGGACTCCCCTTGAAAAACTGTTTTTT
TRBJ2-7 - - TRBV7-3 CASSPTSGTYEQYF TGTGCCAGCAGCCCAACATCAGGGACCTACGAGCAGTACTTC
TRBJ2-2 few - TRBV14 CASSTLERGKPNTGELFF TGTGCCAGCAGCACCCTGGAGAGAGGGAAGCCCAACACCGGGGAGCTGTTTTTT
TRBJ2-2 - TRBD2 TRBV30 CAWSTSGGTRTGELFF TGTGCCTGGAGTACCAGCGGGGGGACGAGAACCGGGGAGCTGTTTTTT
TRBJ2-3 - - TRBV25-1 CASSHVSVTQYF TGTGCCAGCAGCCACGTCAGTGTTACGCAGTATTTT
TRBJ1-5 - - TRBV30 CAWSRQGSNQPQHF TGTGCCTGGAGTCGCCAGGGCAGCAATCAGCCCCAGCATTTT
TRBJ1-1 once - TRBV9 CASSVLPGANTEAFF TGTGCCAGCAGCGTCCTCCCGGGAGCGAACACTGAAGCTTTCTTT
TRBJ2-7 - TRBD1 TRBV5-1 CASSLKTGGSSEQYF TGCGCCAGCAGCCTTAAGACAGGGGGCTCTTCCGAGCAGTACTTC
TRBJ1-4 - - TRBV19 CASSTARTNEKLFF TGTGCCAGTAGTACTGCGCGGACTAATGAAAAACTGTTTTTT
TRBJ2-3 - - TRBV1 CTSSQKPGGADTQYF TGCACCAGCAGCCAAAAACCGGGGGGAGCAGATACGCAGTATTTT
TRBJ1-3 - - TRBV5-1 CASSATGSDTIYF TGCGCCAGCAGCGCGACGGGGTCGGACACCATATATTTT
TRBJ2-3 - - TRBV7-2 CASSYTRADTQYF TGTGCCAGCAGCTATACTAGAGCAGATACGCAGTATTTT
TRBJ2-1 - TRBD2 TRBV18 CASSPQAGEGEQFF TGTGCCAGCTCACCCCAAGCGGGGGAGGGTGAGCAGTTCTTC
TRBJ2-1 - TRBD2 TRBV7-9 CSSSLAKGLAWDEQFF TGTTCCAGCAGCTTAGCGAAGGGACTAGCCTGGGATGAGCAGTTCTTC
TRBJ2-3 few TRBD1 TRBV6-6 CASSLGQGDTDTQYF TGTGCCAGCAGTCTCGGACAGGGGGACACAGATACGCAGTATTTT
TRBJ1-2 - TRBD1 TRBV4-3 CASSQGAGGYYGYTF TGCGCCAGCAGCCAAGGGGCAGGGGGATACTATGGCTACACCTTC
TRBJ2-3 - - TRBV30 CAWSVPLSERGTDTQYF TGTGCCTGGAGTGTTCCCCTAAGCGAAAGAGGCACAGATACGCAGTATTTT
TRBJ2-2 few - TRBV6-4 CASSDSTTNTGELFF TGTGCCAGCAGTGACTCGACTACGAACACCGGGGAGCTGTTTTTT
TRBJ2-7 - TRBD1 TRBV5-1 CASSFLDRDYEQYF TGCGCCAGCAGCTTCCTGGACAGGGACTACGAGCAGTACTTC
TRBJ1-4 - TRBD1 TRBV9 CASSRDRGDEKLFF TGTGCCAGCAGTAGAGACAGGGGAGACGAAAAACTGTTTTTT
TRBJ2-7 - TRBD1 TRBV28 CASSPGQASLYEQYF TGTGCCAGCAGTCCCGGACAGGCCTCCTTGTACGAGCAGTACTTC
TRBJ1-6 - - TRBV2 CASSDDRTSSPLHF TGTGCCAGCAGCGATGACAGGACAAGTTCACCCCTCCACTTT
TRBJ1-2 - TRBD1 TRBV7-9 CASSPGQGIYGYTF TGTGCCAGCAGCCCAGGACAGGGGATCTATGGCTACACCTTC
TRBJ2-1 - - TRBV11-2 CASSQNTGTYNEQFF TGTGCCAGCAGTCAGAATACCGGGACTTACAATGAGCAGTTCTTC
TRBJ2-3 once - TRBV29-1 CSAKGADTQYF TGCAGCGCCAAGGGGGCAGATACGCAGTATTTT
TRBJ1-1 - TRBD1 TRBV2 CASSDRGKTEAFF TGTGCCAGCAGTGACAGGGGGAAGACTGAAGCTTTCTTT
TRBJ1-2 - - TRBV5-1 CASSLGDTDYGYTF TGCGCCAGCAGCTTGGGGGACACAGACTATGGCTACACCTTC
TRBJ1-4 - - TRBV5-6 CASSPVSATNEKLFF TGTGCCAGCAGCCCGGTTAGTGCAACTAATGAAAAACTGTTTTTT
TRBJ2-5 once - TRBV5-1 CASSLGDPEGLETQYF TGCGCCAGCAGCTTGGGAGACCCGGAGGGCCTCGAGACCCAGTACTTC
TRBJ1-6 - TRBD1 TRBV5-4 CASSLDRDRGSPLHF TGTGCCAGCAGCTTGGACCGCGACAGGGGTTCACCCCTCCACTTT
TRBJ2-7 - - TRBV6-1 CASSSTGSSYEQCF TGTGCCAGCAGTTCGACGGGTAGCTCCTACGAGCAGTGCTTC
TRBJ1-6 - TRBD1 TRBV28 CASRRDRANSPLHF TGTGCCAGCAGGCGCGACAGGGCTAATTCACCCCTCCACTTT
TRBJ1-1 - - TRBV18 CASSPPARTEAFF TGTGCCAGCTCACCACCTGCTAGGACAGAAGCTTTCTTT